The 29 T cell receptor beta chains reported below all come from one sample, sequenced in a study of technical replicates of blood from a few donors. The method was immunoSEQ multiplex PCR; TCRdb's version includes in-frame clones alone and lacks a portion of them. The repertoire holds about 64,000 clones, with 75% to 90% as singletons. Sequencing was carried out using PBMCs. The receptors were gathered from a human donor in good health. Some clones in this sample may be carry-over from other donors' samples.

V gene TRBV5-4 combines with J gene TRBJ2-7; 7 bases fit TRBD2. With V trimmed by 3 bases and J by 6 bases, 9 bases remained unmatched. In germline, CDR1 is SGHNT, CDR2 YYREEE (reference sequence). The CDR3 totals 14 residues. CDR3 residues: CASSSSGRVVEQYF. DNA for the CDR3: TGTGCCAGCAGCTCCTCTGGGAGGGTTGTCGAGCAGTACTTC.

The V and J genes are TRBV7-8 and TRBJ2-3, with TRBD2 identical over 8 bases. Germline V lookup: CDR1 SGHVS, CDR2 FQNEAQ. The J segment lost 3 bases and the V segment lost 5 bases, leaving 13 bases of the junction unmatched. This CDR3 is 17 amino acids long. The CDR3 DNA sequence: TGTGCCAGCAGCCCCTCAGGGACGTCTAGCGGGACAGATACGCAGTATTTT. It codes for CASSPSGTSSGTDTQYF.

This clone came up a few times. The chain's CDR3 is CASRAPPGSYTF. The CDR3 region has the DNA TGTGCCAGCAGGGCCCCTCCGGGGAGCTACACCTTC. The genes are TRBV5-6 and TRBJ1-2; D is undetermined. Trimming stripped 5 bases from V and 9 bases from J, with 14 bases between. The CDR3 runs 12 residues. Germline CDR1 SGHDT, CDR2 YYEEEE.

The chain is built from TRBV29-1 and TRBJ2-7; no firm D call. V lost 5 bases and J 1 base, leaving 9 bases between the germline ends. Germline V gene data show CDR1 as SQVTM and CDR2 as ANQGSEA. The CDR3 has 12 residues. CDR3 nucleotides: TGCAGCGTTAGCTCCAATTCCTACGAGCAGTACTTC. Its protein product is CSVSSNSYEQYF.

This chain joins TRBV2 and TRBJ2-7; D is uncertain. Trimming stripped 4 bases from V and 4 bases from J, with 5 bases between. Germline V gives CDR1 SNHLY, CDR2 FYNNEI. The CDR3 consists of 11 residues. DNA for the CDR3: TGTGCCAGCAGTGTGTCATACGAGCAGTACTTC. This codes for CASSVSYEQYF.

The V call is TRBV11-3, the J call TRBJ2-3; D is ambiguous. This CDR3 contains 12 residues. The V gene lost 5 bases and the J gene lost 6 bases, with 9 bases spanning the gap. The germline gives CDR1 SGHNT, CDR2 YENEEA. CDR3 sequence reads: CASSQTADTQYF. The CDR3, as DNA: TGTGCCAGCAGCCAAACCGCGGATACGCAGTATTTT.

The genes are TRBV14 and TRBJ2-7, with no clear D. This CDR3 is built from 15 residues. With 3 bases removed from V and 2 bases from J, the gap between germline ends came to 14 bases. Germline assignment: CDR1 SGHDN and CDR2 FVKESK. The CDR3 spells CASSHPAGGAYEQYF. In DNA form, the CDR3 reads TGTGCCAGCAGCCACCCCGCCGGCGGAGCCTACGAGCAGTACTTC.

V is TRBV7-9 and J is TRBJ2-3; D not resolved. V dropped 5 bases and J dropped 4 bases, with 13 bases sitting between them. Germline V gene sequence: CDR1 SEHNR, CDR2 FQNEAQ (reference sequence). The CDR3 contains 14 residues. CDR3 sequence (DNA): TGTGCCAGCAGCCGCACTATCCACGCAGATACGCAGTATTTT. Amino acid sequence: CASSRTIHADTQYF.

J is TRBJ2-1 and V is TRBV7-8; 8 bases are shared with TRBD1. V dropped 0 bases and J dropped 4; count of bases not matched to a gene: 2. Germline CDR1 SGHVS, CDR2 FQNEAQ. The CDR3 consists of 15 residues. The CDR3: CASSLARTGYNEQFF. The CDR3 DNA follows: TGTGCCAGCAGCTTAGCAAGGACAGGGTACAATGAGCAGTTCTTC.

V gene TRBV20-1 combines with J gene TRBJ1-2; D is perhaps TRBD1 (5 bases). Trimming removed 4 bases at V and 6 bases at J, with 9 bases between. Germline V gene sequence: CDR1 DFQATT, CDR2 SNEGSKA (reference sequence). This CDR3 is built from 11 residues. For the CDR3, the DNA is TGCAGTGCTATGGAGGGGAATGGCTACACCTTC. This gives the protein CSAMEGNGYTF.

The V gene is TRBV6-6, the J gene TRBJ2-3; 10 nucleotides line up with TRBD1. The V and J ends lost 6 bases and 5 bases, in that order; junction bases with no gene match: 5. Germline V gene sequence: CDR1 MNHNY, CDR2 SVGAGI (reference sequence). CDR3 length: 14 amino acids. The DNA for the CDR3 is TGTGCCAGCAGCTGGGACAGGGGAGTAGATACGCAGTATTTT. It codes for CASSWDRGVDTQYF.

The chain carries TRBV5-6 and TRBJ2-3; TRBD1 might be the D (6 bases). The CDR3 has 14 residues. Deletions cut 5 bases from V and 6 bases from J, with 16 bases between. Germline-derived CDR1 and CDR2 are SGHDT and YYEEEE. The chain's CDR3 is CASRVGALGDTQYF. As DNA, the CDR3 is TGTGCCAGCAGGGTGGGGGCCCTGGGGGATACGCAGTATTTT.

The chain links TRBV4-3 to TRBJ2-2; 9 bases map to TRBD2. The CDR3 has 18 residues. V shed 1 base and J 5 bases; nucleotides not matched to a gene: 11. CDR1 and CDR2 (germline): LGHNA, YSLEER. The CDR3 DNA follows: TGCGCCAGCAGCCAAGGAGTTCGAGCGGGAGGACGAACCGGGGAGCTGTTTTTT. It is translated as CASSQGVRAGGRTGELFF.

The chain joins TRBV5-4 to TRBJ1-1, with D tentatively TRBD1 (6 bases). CDR1 is SGHNT and CDR2 is YYREEE in the germline V gene (reference sequence). This CDR3 has 14 amino acids. Trimming cost V 4 bases and J 5 bases, with 15 bases left between them. CDR3 amino acids: CASSRRGGATEAFF. As DNA, the CDR3 is TGTGCCAGCAGCCGAAGGGGGGGTGCTACTGAAGCTTTCTTT.

The chain carries TRBV7-9 and TRBJ1-3; D may be TRBD1 (6 bases). Germline V CDR1 and CDR2: SEHNR, FQNEAQ (reference sequence). V lost 5 bases to trimming and J lost 1 base, with 18 bases between them. This CDR3 spans 17 amino acids. The CDR3 DNA sequence: TGTGCCAGCAGCCCATCCGTGGACAGCATTTCTGGAAACACCATATATTTT. Translation: CASSPSVDSISGNTIYF.

J is TRBJ1-1 and V is TRBV30; D possibly corresponds to TRBD1 (6 bases). Per germline, CDR1 GTSNPN and CDR2 SVGIG (reference sequence). CDR3 length equals 13 residues. Trimming shortened V by 7 bases and J by 0 bases, and 12 bases separated the two germline ends. The CDR3: CAFARGMNTEAFF. The CDR3 DNA reads as TGTGCCTTCGCCAGGGGAATGAACACTGAAGCTTTCTTT.

This sequence joins TRBV9 and TRBJ1-4, with a tentative D call TRBD1 (5 bases). This CDR3 has 15 residues. V dropped 3 bases and J dropped 5 bases, with 14 bases sitting between them. The germline CDR1 and CDR2 sequences are SGDLS and YYNGEE. In nucleotides, the CDR3 is TGTGCCAGCAGCGGCTCCAGGGATTCGAATGAAAAACTGTTTTTT. Translated: CASSGSRDSNEKLFF.

The CDR3, as DNA: TGTGCCAGCAGCTTGGGACAGATTAGCAATCAGCCCCAGCATTTT. Its translation is CASSLGQISNQPQHF. This chain connects TRBV5-6 to TRBJ1-5, with D possibly being TRBD1 (5 bases). The length of the CDR3 is 15 residues. Trimming pared 0 bases from V and 0 bases from J, leaving 7 bases between. Germline loops: CDR1 SGHDT, CDR2 YYEEEE.

V is TRBV6-1 and J is TRBJ2-7; 7 positions match TRBD1. Germline assignment: CDR1 MNHNS and CDR2 SASEGT. The CDR3 runs to 15 residues. Unmatched junction bases numbered 10, after V lost 5 bases and J lost 3 bases. This chain's CDR3 is CASSTTGDPNYEQYF. In nucleotides, the CDR3 is TGTGCCAGCAGTACCACAGGGGACCCAAACTACGAGCAGTACTTC.

CDR3 sequence: CASSYSAGGYNEQFF. For the CDR3, the DNA is TGTGCCAGCAGTTACTCAGCAGGGGGGTACAATGAGCAGTTCTTC. This sequence joins TRBV6-6 and TRBJ2-1, with a tentative D call TRBD1 (7 bases). The CDR3 covers 15 residues. The V gene lost 0 bases and the J gene lost 4 bases, with 10 bases spanning the gap. CDR1 and CDR2 from the germline V gene are MNHNY and SVGAGI (reference sequence).

The chain is built from TRBV25-1 and TRBJ2-7, with D maybe TRBD1 (5 bases). The germline V and J ends were trimmed by 5 bases and 5 bases, with 13 bases remaining between them. The CDR3 runs to 13 residues. Germline-derived CDR1 and CDR2 are MGHDK and SYGVNS. The CDR3 here is CASSFGRVNEQYF. In nucleotides, the CDR3 is TGTGCCAGCAGTTTCGGCAGGGTTAACGAGCAGTACTTC.

This rearrangement joins TRBV6-6 to TRBJ1-2, with TRBD1 as a possible D gene (6 bases). With 4 bases removed from V and 7 bases from J, the gap between germline ends came to 19 bases. CDR1 MNHNY and CDR2 SVGAGI come from the germline V gene (reference sequence). The CDR3 totals 15 residues. CDR3 DNA: TGTGCCAGCAGTTCCCTTGGGACACCCCCCCTTGGCTACACCTTC. Amino acids: CASSSLGTPPLGYTF.

The V and J genes are TRBV7-2 and TRBJ2-3; D is possibly TRBD1 (6 bases). Looked up from germline, CDR1 is SGHTA and CDR2 is FQGNSA. Trimming removed 4 bases at V and 2 bases at J, with 13 bases between. The CDR3 spans 15 residues. CDR3 loop: CASSSPQGSTDTQYF. The CDR3, as DNA: TGTGCCAGCAGCTCCCCACAGGGATCCACAGATACGCAGTATTTT.

This sequence joins TRBV4-3 and TRBJ2-5; 10 bases map to TRBD2. This CDR3 region has 19 residues. Germline trimming cut 0 bases from V and 2 bases from J; bases unmatched to any gene: 12. The germline V gene has CDR1 LGHNA and CDR2 YSLEER. The CDR3 loop is CASSQEVGLAGVWQETQYF. CDR3 coding DNA: TGCGCCAGCAGCCAAGAGGTGGGGCTAGCGGGAGTGTGGCAAGAGACCCAGTACTTC.

The gene calls are TRBV4-3 and TRBJ1-2; D is possibly TRBD1 (5 bases). Germline-derived CDR1 and CDR2 are LGHNA and YSLEER. Deletions cut 2 bases from V and 2 bases from J, with 9 bases between. The CDR3 totals 14 residues. The CDR3 nucleotides read TGCGCCAGCAGCCAATATTCAGGGAACTATGGCTACACCTTC. Amino acids: CASSQYSGNYGYTF.

This chain links TRBV30 with TRBJ2-1; D is unresolved. V was clipped by 2 bases and J by 4 bases, with 12 bases between them. The CDR3 is 14 amino acids. CDR1 GTSNPN and CDR2 SVGIG come from the germline V gene (reference sequence). The CDR3 spells CAWSSLGAYNEQFF. CDR3 sequence (DNA): TGTGCCTGGAGTTCCTTAGGAGCATACAATGAGCAGTTCTTC.

J is TRBJ2-2 and V is TRBV30, with TRBD2 matching 8 bases. The V gene end was trimmed by 3 bases and the J gene end by 5 bases; junction bases not matched to a gene: 5. Germline CDR1 reads GTSNPN; CDR2 reads SVGIG (reference sequence). This CDR3 comprises 14 residues. The CDR3 sequence: CAWRAGGLTGELFF. CDR3 DNA sequence: TGTGCCTGGAGGGCGGGAGGATTAACCGGGGAGCTGTTTTTT.

This clone was seen just once. Other nucleotide sequences from this sample produce the same CDR3. The chain has TRBV6-1 and TRBJ2-7; 8 positions match TRBD1. There are 12 residues in the CDR3. The ends lost 6 bases at V and 3 bases at J; junction bases unmatched: 1. CDR1 is MNHNS and CDR2 is SASEGT in the germline V gene. CDR3 bases: TGTGCCAGCAGCGGACAGGGCTACGAGCAGTACTTC. Translated, it gives CASSGQGYEQYF.

This chain joins TRBV11-1 and TRBJ1-1; D is uncertain. The CDR3 covers 13 residues. V lost 2 bases to trimming and J lost 9 bases, with 13 bases between them. The germline V gene has CDR1 SGHAT and CDR2 FQDESV (reference sequence). CDR3 bases: TGTGCCAGCAGCTTATATGGAGGTCGAAAAGCTTTCTTT. It encodes CASSLYGGRKAFF.